Listed below are T cell receptor beta chains from one sample, sequenced in a study of shared T cell receptors in the human thymus. Sequenced by immunoSEQ multiplex PCR; TCRdb stores in-frame clones only, minus some. The sample carries about 660,000 clones, approximately 89% recorded once. These data were also reused for a study on human thymus T cells.

The sequenced sample was thymocytes. The receptors here all came from a boy in the first two years of life with a congenital heart defect. CDR3s include the opening cysteine and the closing phenylalanine or tryptophan. The order of the fields is clone size, V gene, J gene, D gene, CDR3 DNA, CDR3 protein. A D gene is named only where the DNA matches it firmly. Expanded clones get a size class; other rows say once, few or many, or leave the size out.

.	TRBV7-8	TRBJ2-7	.	TGTGCCAGCAGCTTAATTCTGGGGCGCGAGCAGTACTTC	CASSLILGREQYF
.	TRBV25-1	TRBJ1-4	.	TGTGCCAGCAGTGGGTCGGTCACAACTAATGAAAAACTGTTTTTT	CASSGSVTTNEKLFF
.	TRBV29-1	TRBJ2-3	.	TGCAGCGGTTCAGTCAGGGGCCAGACCAGCACAGATACGCAGTATTTT	CSGSVRGQTSTDTQYF
.	TRBV12-5	TRBJ1-1	.	TGTGCTAGTGGTTCAGGGGAGATGAACACTGAAGCTTTCTTT	CASGSGEMNTEAFF
.	TRBV15	TRBJ2-2	TRBD2	TGTGCCACCAGCAGAGTAGGAGCGGGAGGGCCACATACCGGGGAGCTGTTTTTT	CATSRVGAGGPHTGELFF
.	TRBV4-3	TRBJ2-3	.	TGCGCCAGCAGCCAAGGACAGGGATTCCGGGAGGGCCTCGTAAATACGCAGTATTTT	CASSQGQGFREGLVNTQYF
.	TRBV18	TRBJ2-7	.	TGTGCCAGCTCAATGCCTGAGAAGACCTACGAGCAGTACTTC	CASSMPEKTYEQYF
.	TRBV11-2	TRBJ2-1	.	TGTGCCAGCAGCTTCACAGACAGCTACTACAATGAGCAGTTCTTC	CASSFTDSYYNEQFF
.	TRBV27	TRBJ2-1	TRBD2	TGTGCCAGCAGTTTATGGGCTAGCGGGCGAAGCTCCTACAATGAGCAGTTCTTC	CASSLWASGRSSYNEQFF
few	TRBV5-4	TRBJ2-7	TRBD2	TGTGCCAGCAGCCCATGGCCGGGACTAGCGGGACCGTCCTACGAGCAGTACTTC	CASSPWPGLAGPSYEQYF
.	TRBV19	TRBJ1-1	.	TGTGCCAGTAGTATAACCCGGACGACAGTAGATAGCACTGAAGCTTTCTTT	CASSITRTTVDSTEAFF
.	TRBV25-1	TRBJ1-5	TRBD1	TGTGCCAGCCCGGACAGGGCAAGCAATCAGCCCCAGCATTTT	CASPDRASNQPQHF
.	TRBV19	TRBJ2-7	.	TGTGCCAGTAAACCCCTGGGCGACAGTGACTACGAGCAGTACTTC	CASKPLGDSDYEQYF
.	TRBV4-1	TRBJ1-1	.	TGCGCCAGCAGCCAAGAAGTCGGGAGGACACGTGAAGCTTTCTTT	CASSQEVGRTREAFF
.	TRBV10-1	TRBJ2-3	TRBD2	TGCGCCAGCAGTGAGACTAGCGGGAAGGATACGCAGTATTTT	CASSETSGKDTQYF
.	TRBV5-1	TRBJ2-4	.	TGCGCCAGCAGCGATAGGGAGGCACTAGCCAAAAACATTCAGTACTTC	CASSDREALAKNIQYF
.	TRBV27	TRBJ1-1	.	TGTGCCAGCAGCTCCAGGGCTAGCACTGAAGCTTTCTTT	CASSSRASTEAFF
.	TRBV7-6	TRBJ2-3	TRBD2	TGTGCCAGCAGCTTAGGCCTCAAGGGCGGGGGGGAAGATACGCAGTATTTT	CASSLGLKGGGEDTQYF
.	TRBV6-6	TRBJ2-1	.	TGTGCCAGCCAGTGGCGGAGCGGCTCCTACAATGAGCAGTTCTTC	CASQWRSGSYNEQFF
.	TRBV27	TRBJ2-2	TRBD2	TGTGCCAGCAGTCGAGGACTAGCGGGAAACACCGGGGAGCTGTTTTTT	CASSRGLAGNTGELFF
.	TRBV18	TRBJ1-2	TRBD1	TGTGCCAGCTCACCTAGACAGGGGGCTGCTAACTATGGCTACACCTTC	CASSPRQGAANYGYTF
once	TRBV20-1	TRBJ1-1	.	TGCAGCGTCACCTGGCACACTGAAGCTTTCTTT	CSVTWHTEAFF
.	TRBV27	TRBJ2-5	TRBD1	TGTGCCAGCAGTGGGACAGGTGGAGAGACCCAGTACTTC	CASSGTGGETQYF
.	TRBV7-8	TRBJ2-2	.	TGTGCCAGCAGCCCTTGGACAGTTCACACCGGGGAGCTGTTTTTT	CASSPWTVHTGELFF
.	TRBV18	TRBJ2-7	.	TGTGCCAGCTCACCAACAGAGGGCTACGAGCAGTACTTC	CASSPTEGYEQYF
.	TRBV6-1	TRBJ1-5	.	TGTGCCAGCAGTGCCTCGAGAACCAAGCGTGATAGCAATCAGCCCCAGCATTTT	CASSASRTKRDSNQPQHF
.	TRBV7-9	TRBJ2-2	.	TGTGCCAGCAGCCAGGGGGGTAGCACCGGGGAGCTGTTTTTT	CASSQGGSTGELFF
.	TRBV15	TRBJ2-7	.	TGTGCCACCAGCAGAGATCGGGGCAGGGGCATCTCCTACGAGCAGTACTTC	CATSRDRGRGISYEQYF
.	TRBV5-1	TRBJ1-6	.	TGCGCCAGCAGCTTTTTTTCGCAGGGCAAATCACCCCTCCACTTT	CASSFFSQGKSPLHF
few	TRBV2	TRBJ1-5	.	TGTGCCAGCAGTGTAGGAGATCAGCCCCAGCATTTT	CASSVGDQPQHF
.	TRBV6-5	TRBJ1-5	.	TGTGCCAGCAGTTCTCGGGGCAATCAGCCCCAGCATTTT	CASSSRGNQPQHF
once	TRBV7-9	TRBJ1-3	.	TGTGCCAGCAGCTTTTCAGGGACAGGAAACACCATATATTTT	CASSFSGTGNTIYF
.	TRBV5-6	TRBJ2-7	TRBD1	TGTGCCAGCAGCCCGGACAGGGGGCAGGTCGAGCAGTACTTC	CASSPDRGQVEQYF
.	TRBV25-1	TRBJ2-1	.	TGTGCCAGCAGGCCCGGCGGGGGCTTAGACAATGAGCAGTTCTTC	CASRPGGGLDNEQFF
.	TRBV6-1	TRBJ2-1	.	TGTGCCAGCAGTGAAGGAGGCTTCGTTACGTACAATGAGCAGTTCTTC	CASSEGGFVTYNEQFF
.	TRBV14	TRBJ2-7	.	TGTGCCAGCAGCCCAGGTGAAGGGGAAAACGAGCAGTACTTC	CASSPGEGENEQYF
few	TRBV18	TRBJ2-4	TRBD1	TGTGCCAGCTCGGTTCGGACAGGGGGTAACAAAAACATTCAGTACTTC	CASSVRTGGNKNIQYF
.	TRBV5-4	TRBJ2-3	.	TGTGCCAGCAGCTTGGGCGCCTCGGTTACGCAGTATTTT	CASSLGASVTQYF
.	TRBV9	TRBJ2-3	TRBD2	TGTGCCAGCAGCGTAGTGCGGGGGGGCCGAGTAGATACGCAGTATTTT	CASSVVRGGRVDTQYF